Below are 17 T cell receptor beta chains sequenced from a single sample in a study of T cells in Graves' hyperthyroidism and ophthalmopathy. Authors of the study amplified TCR beta CDR3 regions from RNA transcripts. A first-round RT-PCR of the TCR CDR3 used the HTBI primer set. TCRdb passed the multiplex PCR reads through MiXCR, listing each CDR3 protein once. Of 200,000 to 250,000 distinct CDR3 sequences in the sample, 15% to 20% were seen once. Sequenced: blood. These receptors originate from a young woman with Graves' ophthalmopathy.

This clonotype was recorded many times. This chain joins TRBV5-1 and TRBJ2-3; a possible D gene is TRBD1 (5 bases). This CDR3 has 17 amino acids. Germline V CDR1 and CDR2: SGHRS, YFSETQ. V was pared by 1 base and J by 0 bases, with 15 bases between. The CDR3 region is CASSLTANSGSTDTQYF. DNA of the CDR3: TGCGCCAGCAGCTTGACAGCTAATTCAGGGAGCACAGATACGCAGTATTTT. The full variable domain, with the rest looked up from reference TRBV5-1 and TRBJ2-3, is KAGVTQTPRYLIKTRGQQVTLSCSPISGHRSVSWYQQTPGQGLQFLFEYFSETQRNKGNFPGRFSGRQFSNSRSEMNVSTLELGDSALYLCASSLTANSGSTDTQYFGPGTRLTVL.

This clonotype was counted many times. The rearrangement uses TRBV12-3 or TRBV12-4 and TRBJ2-7, with D maybe TRBD1 (5 bases). The CDR3 consists of 14 residues. V lost 6 bases and J 2 bases, leaving 14 bases between the germline ends. Written as DNA, the CDR3 is TGTGCCAGCAGCTCCAACGGCAGGGCCTACGAGCAGTACTTC. Its translation is CASSSNGRAYEQYF.

The chain employs TRBV11-2 and TRBJ2-1, with TRBD2 matching 13 bases. Germline values: CDR1 SGHAT, CDR2 FQNNGV. V shed 5 bases, J shed 5 bases, and the junction held 9 bases outside the gene matches. The CDR3 is made up of 17 amino acids. The CDR3 sequence: CASSAKLAGGRDNEQFF. CDR3 bases: TGTGCCAGCAGCGCAAAACTAGCGGGAGGGCGGGACAATGAGCAGTTCTTC.

This clonotype was seen a handful of times. The rearrangement joins TRBV27 to TRBJ2-5, with 9 bases matching TRBD2. The germline V gene has CDR1 MNHEY and CDR2 SMNVEV (reference sequence). After removal of 5 bases from V and 6 bases from J, the junction contained 7 bases not matched to a gene. CDR3 length: 14 residues. CDR3 amino acids: CASSRTRGGKTQYF. The CDR3 region has the DNA TGTGCCAGCAGTCGAACGCGGGGGGGAAAGACCCAGTACTTC.

This clonotype appeared a few times. The rearrangement uses TRBV11-2 and TRBJ1-6; 8 bases are a match to TRBD1. The CDR3 has 14 amino acids. The germline V gene encodes CDR1 SGHAT and CDR2 FQNNGV. Germline trimming cut 9 bases from V and 7 bases from J; bases unmatched to any gene: 8. CDR3 residues: CASSTRTGNSPLHF. The CDR3 bases are TGTGCCAGTAGTACCCGGACAGGGAATTCACCCCTCCACTTT.

This clonotype was seen ten or more times. The V and J genes are TRBV10-2 and TRBJ1-2; D perhaps matches TRBD1 (5 bases). CDR1 WSHSY and CDR2 SAAADI come from the germline V gene. CDR3 length equals 13 residues. The ends were cut back, 6 bases at V and 4 bases at J, with 12 bases in the middle. The CDR3 sequence: CASSYGGSYGYTF. The CDR3 DNA reads TGCGCCAGCAGCTACGGGGGATCCTATGGCTACACCTTC.

This clonotype occurred many times. The V gene is TRBV20-1, the J gene TRBJ2-7; D possibly corresponds to TRBD2 (5 bases). Trimming took off 2 bases at V and 2 bases at J, with 16 bases between the two ends. This CDR3 region has 15 residues. The germline gives CDR1 DFQATT, CDR2 SNEGSKA (reference sequence). The CDR3 coding sequence is TGCAGTGCTAGATGGCGAGGGCCCGTTCCCTACGAGCAGTACTTC. Amino acid sequence: CSARWRGPVPYEQYF.

This chain links TRBV19 with TRBJ2-7, with 14 positions matching TRBD2. CDR3 length equals 20 residues. Trimming at V came to 2 bases and at J to 4 bases, leaving 16 bases not matched to a gene. Germline CDR1 is LNHDA and CDR2 is SQIVND (reference sequence). The CDR3 DNA sequence: TGTGCCAGTAGTATACGGCCGGGACTAGCGGGAGTTGGGCTGGAGTACGAGCAGTACTTC. As protein: CASSIRPGLAGVGLEYEQYF.

The table lists this clonotype with many counts. The chain links TRBV7-2 to TRBJ2-5, with 12 bases aligning to TRBD2. V was clipped by 3 bases and J by 4 bases; unmatched bases: 6. The CDR3 runs to 16 residues. The germline gives CDR1 SGHTA, CDR2 FQGNSA. In nucleotides, the CDR3 is TGTGCCAGCAGCTTCCGACTAGCGGGGGACCCAGAGACCCAGTACTTC. It is translated as CASSFRLAGDPETQYF.

V gene TRBV7-9 combines with J gene TRBJ2-7; 7 nucleotides align to TRBD1. The V segment lost 4 bases and the J segment 0 bases; nucleotides outside the gene matches: 6. The V gene's germline CDR1 is SEHNR and CDR2 FQNEAQ (reference sequence). This CDR3 spans 15 amino acids. The DNA for the CDR3 is TGTGCCAGCAGCTCCCTACAGGGGTTCTCCTACGAGCAGTACTTC. Translating it yields CASSSLQGFSYEQYF.

This clonotype has a count of ten or more. This chain links TRBV5-1 with TRBJ1-5, with D unclear. The ends were cut back, 0 bases at V and 7 bases at J, with 8 bases in the middle. Germline V gives CDR1 SGHRS, CDR2 YFSETQ. The CDR3 sequence is 13 residues long. The CDR3 loop reads CASSLEGGQPQHF. For the CDR3, the DNA is TGCGCCAGCAGCTTGGAAGGCGGACAGCCCCAGCATTTT.

This clonotype was found many times. V and J are TRBV7-3 and TRBJ1-6, with TRBD1 as a possible D gene (5 bases). V shed 5 bases and J shed 10 bases, with 15 bases lying between them. This CDR3 comprises 14 residues. The germline gives CDR1 SGHTA, CDR2 FQGTGA. CDR3 sequence: CASSRLGTSSPLHF. As DNA, the CDR3 is TGTGCCAGCAGCCGACTGGGGACTTCCTCACCCCTCCACTTT.

This clonotype has just a few counts. Just one base apart from a much larger clone, this may be a read error. The rearrangement joins TRBV4-3 to TRBJ2-7; 12 bases line up with TRBD2. Germline V gene lookup returns CDR1 LGHNA and CDR2 YSLEER. The CDR3 length is 16 residues. CDR3 DNA sequence: TGCGCCGGCAGCCAAGACTGGCTAGCGGGAGGGTACGAGCAGTACTTC. It yields the protein CAGSQDWLAGGYEQYF.

This clonotype was seen repeatedly, ten times or more. CDR3 in DNA: TGCGCCAGCAGCTACGATGGAAACACCATATATTTT. Encoded protein: CASSYDGNTIYF. V and J are TRBV5-1 and TRBJ1-3; no clear D gene. Germline V gives CDR1 SGHRS, CDR2 YFSETQ. The CDR3 is 12 residues long. Deletions cut 3 bases from V and 3 bases from J, with 4 bases between.

Only one count was recorded for this clonotype. The rearrangement joins TRBV4-1 to TRBJ2-1, with a weak D call TRBD1 (5 bases). The CDR3 loop spans 13 amino acids. Germline loops: CDR1 MGHRA, CDR2 YSYEKL. The V end was cut by 1 base, the J end by 11 bases, with 12 bases between. As DNA, the CDR3 is TGCGCCAGCAGCCAAGCCCCTTGGGGCCAGCAGTTCTTC. This encodes CASSQAPWGQQFF.

The genes are TRBV7-3 and TRBJ2-7, with 9 nucleotides matching TRBD2. CDR1 is SGHTA, CDR2 FQGTGA, per germline. This CDR3 is built from 14 residues. J was trimmed by 5 bases and V by 2 bases; bases with no gene match: 4. Written as DNA, the CDR3 is TGTGCCAGCAGCTTAGATAGCGGGAGCAACGAGCAGTACTTC. This translates into CASSLDSGSNEQYF.

This clonotype was picked up many times. CDR3 sequence reads: CAIKGGRDESSYNEQFF. CDR3 nucleotide sequence: TGTGCCATCAAAGGCGGGAGAGACGAATCCTCCTACAATGAGCAGTTCTTC. This chain joins TRBV10-3 and TRBJ2-1, with 7 nucleotides matching TRBD2. V lost 7 bases to trimming and J lost 0 bases; unmatched junction nucleotides: 12. The germline V gene encodes CDR1 ENHRY and CDR2 SYGVKD. The CDR3 extends over 17 amino acids.